This T cell receptor beta chain derives from a study of T cells after yellow fever vaccination (dated by TCRdb to the late 2010s). About the investigation overall: The SMART-Seq v4 Ultra Low Input RNA kit was used to prepare libraries from fractions with low cell numbers. To follow T-cell clones before and after primary and booster YFV17D yellow fever vaccination, bulk TCR alpha and beta repertoires were sequenced over time. The cohort comprised two healthy male donors, one aged 18 to 30 and one aged 30 to 40 years. Blood was drawn at multiple timepoints before and after primary and secondary immunization, with bulk PBMC replicates and cell subsets isolated.

Sequencer: Illumina NovaSeq 6000. TCR cDNA was made using 5'RACE template switching, a step that added a universal primer site and unique molecular identifiers. Priming for cDNA synthesis came from both the TCR alpha and TCR beta constant segments. Library amplification used two PCR steps, and the second PCR step added sample barcodes and sequencing adapters. Sequencing of the libraries was done on either Illumina HiSeq 2500 (2x100 bp) or NovaSeq (2x150 bp). The original methods were these. MIGEC was used to demultiplex reads and collapse the reads into UMI consensus sequences, and MiXCR was used for V(D)J alignment. Using edgeR on replicate PBMC samples, clonotypes were called vaccine-responding if FDR was below 0.01 and the log2 fold change was above 5 up to day 15. Each bulk clonotype received a CD4 or CD8 identity based on whether the sequenced CD4 or CD8 repertoire contained that clonotype at higher abundance. Using fastp trimming at Q25 and MiXCR clonotype assembly, TCRdb reanalyzed the public sequencing data and kept in-frame beta chains. When rows share a CDR3 protein, they turn into one entry using the most common DNA and genes. None of the V and J calls come from the authors' own analysis; TCRdb made them. Recorded for this sample are about 240,000 distinct CDR3 sequences; approximately 3.6% of them occurred a single time. Roughly a fifth of the sample lies in the top ten.

Overall study outcomes, separate from this receptor: The secondary T-cell response was weaker than the primary response but faster, peaking on day 5 instead of day 15. A small fraction of clonotypes showed up in both the CD4 and CD8 compartments, probably as a result of convergent recombination. Most clones expanded after primary vaccination were re-detected after the booster (almost 98% of CD4 and around 88% of CD8), suggesting broad memory maintenance. FACS-sorted repertoires could contain abundant contaminating clonotypes from the bulk population, so computational filtering was required. The study included only a couple of donors, which limits how far the findings can be generalized.

The treatment or condition label, as the study defines it: live attenuated yellow fever vaccine strain. At each blood-draw timepoint, two biological replicates of bulk PBMCs were obtained. PBMCs were isolated from peripheral blood using a standard Ficoll-Paque protocol. TriZol was used to extract RNA from bulk PBMCs, from CD4 and CD8 fractions, and from dextramer-positive and dextramer-negative fractions. This clonotype was detected many times. The antigen this receptor binds is unknown. The sample holds no much larger clone one base away, and base qualities are not on file. Sequences SGHRS (CDR1) and YFSETQ (CDR2) are obtained from the germline V gene. The CDR3 measures 14 amino acids from cysteine to phenylalanine. CDR3 DNA is the only sequence kept; it has 42 bases, read in frame from the first base. The germline V end is reduced by 3 bases and the J end by 8 bases; junction bases left unmatched: 9.

The chain is assembled from TRBV5-1 and TRBJ1-1; TRBD1 matches 8 bases in the middle. The sequence derives from a man younger than 35 who received the YFV17D yellow fever vaccine. This sample comprised PBMCs, obtained 15 days after the yellow fever booster vaccination. This receptor carries the CDR3 CASSYGQGADEAFF. Here is the DNA: TGCGCCAGCAGCTACGGGCAGGGGGCGGACGAAGCTTTCTTT.